Described below is a single T cell receptor (beta chain) sequence and its context. This sample was taken from a study of blood T cell repertoires in COVID-19. Method: immunoSEQ multiplex PCR; TCRdb's copy keeps in-frame clones and lacks some. Of over 400,000 clones in the sample, roughly nine tenths were seen once. CDR1 SGDLS and CDR2 YYNGEE come from the germline V gene. The ends were cut back, 0 bases at V and 3 bases at J, with 14 bases in the middle. The CDR3 has 16 amino acids. This chain joins TRBV9 and TRBJ2-3; perhaps TRBD2 as D (7 bases). The receptor comes from a woman between 55 and 75 years old who had recovered from COVID-19. The material sequenced was PBMCs or T cells enriched from blood (not recorded which). The CDR3 spells CASSVVGGGRTDTQYF. CDR3 nucleotides: TGTGCCAGCAGCGTAGTAGGGGGGGGCCGGACAGATACGCAGTATTTT.